These 19 T cell receptor beta chains were all obtained from the same sample, sequenced in a study of shared clonotypes between healthy human individuals. Measured with immunoSEQ multiplex PCR; TCRdb has only the in-frame clones, and not every one. The table includes about 2.5 million clones, approximately 90% detected once. The sequenced material came from naive CD4+ T cells from PBMCs. Stated subset: CD45RA+ positively selected. All receptors come from a man aged 18 to 30 in good health. Some clones in this sample may be carry-over from other donors' samples.

V usage is TRBV27 and J usage is TRBJ1-2; D is unclear. The CDR3 totals 12 residues. Germline V lookup: CDR1 MNHEY, CDR2 SMNVEV (reference sequence). V was shortened by 6 bases and J by 3 bases, with 8 bases between the two germline ends. For the CDR3, the DNA is TGTGCCAGCAGGAGTGTACACTATGGCTACACCTTC. Protein: CASRSVHYGYTF.

V is TRBV5-1 and J is TRBJ1-4; 8 nucleotides agree with TRBD1. In germline, CDR1 is SGHRS, CDR2 YFSETQ. The CDR3 has 16 residues. J was trimmed by 8 bases and V by 4 bases; bases with no gene match: 13. The CDR3 DNA is TGCGCCAGCAGCCCCACAGGAGGACAGGGTCCGGAAAAACTGTTTTTT. Amino acids: CASSPTGGQGPEKLFF. Based on the CDR3 plus reference TRBV5-1 and TRBJ1-4, the full variable domain is KAGVTQTPRYLIKTRGQQVTLSCSPISGHRSVSWYQQTPGQGLQFLFEYFSETQRNKGNFPGRFSGRQFSNSRSEMNVSTLELGDSALYLCASSPTGGQGPEKLFFGSGTQLSVL.

V and J are TRBV15 and TRBJ1-3, with D perhaps TRBD1 (5 bases). The CDR3 consists of 17 residues. The ends were cut back, 1 base at V and 0 bases at J, with 13 bases in the middle. Germline V gene sequence: CDR1 LNHNV, CDR2 YYDKDF (reference sequence). The CDR3 is CATSRVGTPLSGNTIYF. CDR3 nucleotides: TGTGCCACCAGCAGAGTTGGGACCCCTCTCTCTGGAAACACCATATATTTT.

The V call is TRBV28, the J call TRBJ1-1; 9 nucleotides align to TRBD1. The CDR3 is made up of 15 amino acids. After removal of 6 bases from V and 6 bases from J, the junction contained 11 bases not matched to a gene. Germline V gene data show CDR1 as MDHEN and CDR2 as SYDVKM. The CDR3 reads CASSQPRDRDSEAFF. DNA of the CDR3: TGTGCCAGCAGCCAACCCCGGGACAGGGACTCTGAAGCTTTCTTT.

The chain employs TRBV7-3 and TRBJ1-2, with 9 nucleotides matching TRBD1. From germline, CDR1 is SGHTA and CDR2 FQGTGA. With 5 bases clipped from V and 4 bases from J, the junction kept 8 bases outside the gene matches. The length of the CDR3 is 15 residues. The CDR3 DNA sequence: TGTGCCAGCAGCATTACAGGGGGCGGGAGCTATGGCTACACCTTC. Protein: CASSITGGGSYGYTF.

This chain's CDR3 is CASGLDPIRSYTF. The DNA for the CDR3 is TGTGCTAGTGGTTTGGACCCCATCCGGAGCTACACCTTC. This chain connects TRBV12-5 to TRBJ1-2; D is uncertain. Trimming removed 1 base from V and 9 bases from J, with 12 bases in between. Germline V gene lookup returns CDR1 LGHNT and CDR2 FRNRAP. CDR3 size: 13 residues.

This clone was picked up one time. This sequence joins TRBV7-3 and TRBJ2-1, with TRBD1 identical over 7 bases. This CDR3 region has 15 residues. The V segment lost 5 bases and the J segment 1 base; nucleotides outside the gene matches: 5. Per germline, CDR1 SGHTA and CDR2 FQGTGA. The CDR3 DNA is TGTGCCAGCAGCCCCATGACAGGGTCCTACAATGAGCAGTTCTTC. Translated, it gives CASSPMTGSYNEQFF.

V is TRBV7-9 and J is TRBJ2-7; TRBD1 might be the D (6 bases). Germline CDR1 is SEHNR and CDR2 is FQNEAQ (reference sequence). Trimming removed 0 bases at V and 3 bases at J, with 12 bases between. CDR3 length equals 15 residues. The CDR3: CASSLALDRGYEQYF. CDR3 DNA: TGTGCCAGCAGCTTAGCCCTGGACAGAGGCTACGAGCAGTACTTC.

The V and J genes are TRBV4-1 and TRBJ2-3; D is ambiguous. CDR3 length: 18 residues. V was pared by 0 bases and J by 0 bases, with 16 bases between. CDR1 and CDR2 from the germline V gene are MGHRA and YSYEKL. The CDR3 sequence is CASSQDGFSRKSTDTQYF. CDR3 nucleotide sequence: TGCGCCAGCAGCCAAGATGGGTTTTCGCGAAAAAGCACAGATACGCAGTATTTT.

The chain recombines TRBV25-1 with TRBJ2-1; weak D call: TRBD2 (6 bases). Germline values: CDR1 MGHDK, CDR2 SYGVNS. This CDR3 region has 17 residues. The V gene lost 5 bases and the J gene lost 4 bases, with 21 bases spanning the gap. CDR3 nucleotides: TGTGCCAGCAGTCCTGGCTCCGGACTACGGGGATACAATGAGCAGTTCTTC. It yields the protein CASSPGSGLRGYNEQFF.

The CDR3 bases are TGTGCCAGCAGCGCACAGGGGGCGCAAAACTATGGCTACACCTTC. Protein sequence: CASSAQGAQNYGYTF. This chain links TRBV2 with TRBJ1-2, with 9 bases lining up with TRBD1. The CDR3 is 15 residues long. Looked up from germline, CDR1 is SNHLY and CDR2 is FYNNEI. Germline trimming cut 6 bases from V and 2 bases from J; bases unmatched to any gene: 7.

The genes are TRBV5-1 and TRBJ2-7; D is uncertain. Trimming stripped 0 bases from V and 0 bases from J, with 13 bases between. Germline CDR1 is SGHRS and CDR2 is YFSETQ. CDR3 length: 16 residues. CDR3 region: CASSLVGERSSYEQYF. For the CDR3, the DNA is TGCGCCAGCAGCTTGGTTGGGGAACGGAGCTCCTACGAGCAGTACTTC.

The V and J genes are TRBV19 and TRBJ2-1; perhaps D is TRBD1 or TRBD2 (5 bases each). The CDR3 has 16 residues. CDR1 and CDR2 from the germline V gene are LNHDA and SQIVND (reference sequence). V lost 3 bases and J 6 bases, leaving 18 bases between the germline ends. The CDR3 reads CASSIVRGARSNEQFF. Here the CDR3 DNA reads TGTGCCAGTAGTATTGTTCGAGGGGCGCGGTCCAATGAGCAGTTCTTC.

The chain couples TRBV11-2 to TRBJ2-1; no clear D gene. CDR1 SGHAT and CDR2 FQNNGV come from the germline V gene. V lost 7 bases, J lost 4 bases, and 20 bases lay in between. CDR3 size: 16 residues. The chain's CDR3 is CASTLRSVFVYNEQFF. The DNA of the CDR3 is TGTGCCAGCACCCTACGCAGTGTCTTTGTTTACAATGAGCAGTTCTTC. Full variable domain (outside the CDR3, taken from reference TRBV11-2 and TRBJ2-1): EAGVAQSPRYKIIEKRQSVAFWCNPISGHATLYWYQQILGQGPKLLIQFQNNGVVDDSQLPKDRFSAERLKGVDSTLKIQPAKLEDSAVYLCASTLRSVFVYNEQFFGPGTRLTVL.

Notes on this clone: Germline is not matched at one junction end, which may reflect a read error. The chain is built from TRBV2 and TRBJ2-5, with no clear D. The V gene's germline CDR1 is SNHLY and CDR2 FYNNEI. The CDR3 is 12 amino acids. Written as DNA, the CDR3 is TGTGCCAGCAGCTCCCTCATAGAGGCCCAGTACTTC. It codes for CASSSLIEAQYF.

Points on this clone: Within the sample, other DNA sequences also encode this same CDR3. The CDR3 spells CASSLLAGVDTQYF. The CDR3 region has the DNA TGTGCCAGCAGCTTACTAGCGGGGGTAGATACGCAGTATTTT. The rearrangement uses TRBV7-3 and TRBJ2-3; 10 positions match TRBD2. Trimming at V came to 2 bases and at J to 5 bases, leaving 1 base not matched to a gene. This CDR3 is built from 14 residues. Germline V gives CDR1 SGHTA, CDR2 FQGTGA.

This chain connects TRBV28 to TRBJ1-4; D remains ambiguous. CDR1 and CDR2 from the germline V gene are MDHEN and SYDVKM. The ends were cut back, 3 bases at V and 5 bases at J, with 7 bases in the middle. The CDR3 sequence is 13 residues long. CDR3 nucleotide sequence: TGTGCCAGCAGTTTCAACAGCAATGAAAAACTGTTTTTT. Amino acids: CASSFNSNEKLFF.

CDR3 sequence: CASSLGQLNSGNTIYF. In DNA, the CDR3 is TGTGCCAGCTCTCTCGGACAGCTAAACTCTGGAAACACCATATATTTT. The V and J genes are TRBV18 and TRBJ1-3, with a tentative D call TRBD1 (6 bases). Germline assignment: CDR1 KGHSH and CDR2 LQKENI. The CDR3 length is 16 residues. The ends were cut back, 6 bases at V and 0 bases at J, with 15 bases in the middle. The entire variable domain, with the rest obtained from reference TRBV18 and TRBJ1-3, is as follows: NAGVMQNPRHLVRRRGQEARLRCSPMKGHSHVYWYRQLPEEGLKFMVYLQKENIIDESGMPKERFSAEFPKEGPSILRIQQVVRGDSAAYFCASSLGQLNSGNTIYFGEGSWLTVV.

The chain combines TRBV7-2 with TRBJ2-1; D tentatively fits TRBD1 or TRBD2 (5 bases each). The CDR3 length is 15 residues. V gave up 2 bases and J gave up 7 bases, with 15 bases separating them. Germline lookup yields CDR1 SGHTA and CDR2 FQGNSA. The CDR3 DNA reads as TGTGCCAGCAGCTTAAATGGGGGAGCAGGGAATGAGCAGTTCTTC. The encoded protein is CASSLNGGAGNEQFF.